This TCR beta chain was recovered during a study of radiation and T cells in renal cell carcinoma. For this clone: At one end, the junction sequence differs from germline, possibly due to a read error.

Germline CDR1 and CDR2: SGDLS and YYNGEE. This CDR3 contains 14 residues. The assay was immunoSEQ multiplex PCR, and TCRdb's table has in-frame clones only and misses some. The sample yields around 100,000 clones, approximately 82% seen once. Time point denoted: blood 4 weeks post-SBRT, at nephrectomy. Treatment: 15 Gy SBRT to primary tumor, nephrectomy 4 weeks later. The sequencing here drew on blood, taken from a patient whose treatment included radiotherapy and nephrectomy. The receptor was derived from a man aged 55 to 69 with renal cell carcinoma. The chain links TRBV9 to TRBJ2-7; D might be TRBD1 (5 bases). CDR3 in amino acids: CAGSQGHASYEQYF. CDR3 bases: TGTGCCGGCAGCCAAGGACATGCTTCCTACGAGCAGTACTTC.